The 27 T cell receptor beta chains listed next were all sequenced from one sample in a study of blood T cell repertoires in COVID-19 (dated by TCRdb to the early 2020s). The library came from the immunoSEQ multiplex PCR assay. The table was pulled from immuneACCESS by TCRdb, which kept in-frame rearrangements only. Such tables lose some clones; where checked, under half of the loss comes from unresolved V genes, and the rest has no known cause. The sample data list roughly 300,000 clones, and roughly 84% of these were observed just once. The leading ten clones occupy more than 1.4% of the sample. Sequencing was done on a sample of peripheral blood. The receptor set was obtained from a human donor with COVID-19, enrolled during active disease. The donor label of this sample is uncertain.

This clone has a single count. This chain joins TRBV6-5 and TRBJ2-7; D is perhaps TRBD2 (6 bases). Trimming stripped 2 bases from V and 4 bases from J, with 18 bases between. CDR3 length equals 16 residues. Germline assignment: CDR1 MNHEY and CDR2 SVGAGI. The CDR3 sequence is CASSYRSSFGGYEQYF. CDR3 bases: TGTGCCAGCAGTTACCGGTCCAGTTTTGGGGGGTACGAGCAGTACTTC.

The V call is TRBV7-9, the J call TRBJ1-2, with 7 bases identical to TRBD1. This CDR3 spans 13 amino acids. Germline-derived CDR1 and CDR2 are SEHNR and FQNEAQ (reference sequence). V shed 7 bases and J 1 base; nucleotides not matched to a gene: 3. CDR3 sequence (DNA): TGTGCCAGCATCCCAGGGGGTAACTATGGCTACACCTTC. The encoded protein is CASIPGGNYGYTF.

This clone has a single count. The chain employs TRBV11-2 and TRBJ1-1, with D possibly matching TRBD1 (6 bases). The CDR3 sequence is 12 residues long. V shed 5 bases and J shed 8 bases, with 12 bases lying between them. Germline loops: CDR1 SGHAT, CDR2 FQNNGV. CDR3 sequence reads: CASSHDRPEAFF. CDR3 nucleotides: TGTGCCAGCAGCCACGACAGGCCCGAAGCTTTCTTT.

The V gene is TRBV30, the J gene TRBJ1-5; D call uncertain. Trimming removed 1 base at V and 5 bases at J, with 9 bases between. Germline values: CDR1 GTSNPN, CDR2 SVGIG (reference sequence). CDR3 length: 13 amino acids. CDR3 sequence: CAWSARGDQPQHF. The CDR3 region has the DNA TGTGCCTGGAGTGCCAGAGGCGATCAGCCCCAGCATTTT.

The CDR3: CASSLGQRGGEANYGYTF. For the CDR3, the DNA is TGTGCCAGCAGCTTAGGCCAGCGAGGCGGGGAAGCTAACTATGGCTACACCTTC. This chain links TRBV13 with TRBJ1-2; no firm D call. The V and J ends lost 0 bases and 0 bases respectively, with 17 bases between them. The CDR3 is 18 amino acids. Germline V gives CDR1 PRHDT, CDR2 FYEKMQ (reference sequence).

The V call is TRBV11-2, the J call TRBJ1-1; tentative D call: TRBD1 (5 bases). The CDR3 has 16 amino acids. In germline, CDR1 is SGHAT, CDR2 FQNNGV. The germline V and J ends were trimmed by 1 base and 1 base, with 13 bases remaining between them. This chain's CDR3 is CASSLGSAGQNTEAFF. CDR3 sequence (DNA): TGTGCCAGCAGCTTAGGGTCGGCAGGGCAGAACACTGAAGCTTTCTTT.

The chain joins TRBV5-1 to TRBJ1-3, with a tentative D call TRBD1 (6 bases). The V gene's germline CDR1 is SGHRS and CDR2 YFSETQ. V gave up 4 bases and J gave up 2 bases, with 10 bases separating them. The CDR3 extends over 14 amino acids. CDR3 nucleotide sequence: TGCGCCAGCAGCGCGGACAGTGCTGGAAACACCATATATTTT. Translation: CASSADSAGNTIYF. The full variable domain, completed using reference TRBV5-1 and TRBJ1-3, is KAGVTQTPRYLIKTRGQQVTLSCSPISGHRSVSWYQQTPGQGLQFLFEYFSETQRNKGNFPGRFSGRQFSNSRSEMNVSTLELGDSALYLCASSADSAGNTIYFGEGSWLTVV.

This sequence joins TRBV3-1 (or the pseudogene TRBV3-2) and TRBJ2-3; 7 bases align to TRBD2. The CDR3 covers 14 residues. V lost 1 base to trimming and J lost 5 bases; unmatched junction nucleotides: 3. Germline V CDR1 and CDR2: LGHDT, YNNKEL (reference sequence). CDR3 sequence reads: CASSQGASGDTQYF. CDR3 DNA sequence: TGTGCCAGCAGCCAAGGGGCTAGCGGAGATACGCAGTATTTT.

The chain uses TRBV10-3 and TRBJ2-5; 11 bases are a match to TRBD2. Unmatched junction bases numbered 7, after V lost 6 bases and J lost 4 bases. Germline lookup yields CDR1 ENHRY and CDR2 SYGVKD. The CDR3 is 15 amino acids. The CDR3, as DNA: TGTGCCATCAGCGCCCCCCTAGCGGGAGGAGAGACCCAGTACTTC. This translates into CAISAPLAGGETQYF.

The chain recombines TRBV7-6 with TRBJ1-3; D ambiguous. Per germline, CDR1 SGHVS and CDR2 FNYEAQ. The CDR3 sequence is 16 residues long. V was cut by 4 bases and J by 0 bases, with 13 bases left in between. The CDR3 spells CASSSGPVSSGNTIYF. CDR3 nucleotide sequence: TGTGCCAGCAGCTCCGGTCCCGTAAGCTCTGGAAACACCATATATTTT.

As DNA, the CDR3 is TGTGCCTGGACTCCGACTGGCTACACTGAAGCTTTCTTT. Its translation: CAWTPTGYTEAFF. The chain employs TRBV30 and TRBJ1-1; D is uncertain. This CDR3 contains 13 residues. V lost 4 bases and J lost 3, with 12 bases in between. Germline V gives CDR1 GTSNPN, CDR2 SVGIG (reference sequence). Together with reference TRBV30 and TRBJ1-1, the CDR3 gives the full variable domain: SQTIHQWPATLVQPVGSPLSLECTVEGTSNPNLYWYRQAAGRGLQLLFYSVGIGQISSEVPQNLSASRPQDRQFILSSKKLLLSDSGFYLCAWTPTGYTEAFFGQGTRLTVV.

This clone was seen only once. The rearrangement links TRBV2 to TRBJ1-4; TRBD1 aligns across 8 bases. Germline V lookup: CDR1 SNHLY, CDR2 FYNNEI. The junction had 6 bases not matched to a gene; V was cut back by 6 bases and J by 0 bases. This CDR3 has 16 residues. The DNA of the CDR3 is TGTGCCAGCAGAAAAGGACAGGGACCAACTAATGAAAAACTGTTTTTT. Its protein is CASRKGQGPTNEKLFF.

This sequence joins TRBV3-1 (or the pseudogene TRBV3-2) and TRBJ2-3; 8 positions agree with TRBD2. The CDR3 has 16 amino acids. V shed 3 bases and J 0 bases; nucleotides not matched to a gene: 5. Per the germline V gene, CDR1 is LGHDT and CDR2 is YNNKEL (reference sequence). In DNA form, the CDR3 reads TGTGCCAGCAGCCATTGGCGGGAGGTGAGCACAGATACGCAGTATTTT. It specifies CASSHWREVSTDTQYF.

J is TRBJ2-2 and V is TRBV11-3; 7 nucleotides align to TRBD2. The CDR3 length is 15 residues. Germline assignment: CDR1 SGHNT and CDR2 YENEEA. The J segment lost 4 bases and the V segment lost 3 bases, leaving 5 bases of the junction unmatched. The CDR3 spells CASSLGVAGTGELFF. As DNA, the CDR3 is TGTGCCAGCAGCTTGGGGGTAGCGGGCACCGGGGAGCTGTTTTTT.

The chain joins TRBV2 to TRBJ1-1; 10 nucleotides match TRBD1. Germline assignment: CDR1 SNHLY and CDR2 FYNNEI. The J segment lost 6 bases and the V segment lost 7 bases, leaving 5 bases of the junction unmatched. The CDR3 runs 13 residues. The CDR3 loop reads CASTPTGGPEAFF. As DNA, the CDR3 is TGTGCCAGCACCCCGACAGGGGGCCCTGAAGCTTTCTTT.

This clone was found once. The rearrangement uses TRBV6-5 and TRBJ2-7; D possibly corresponds to TRBD2 (7 bases). The CDR3 is made up of 15 amino acids. V was shortened by 0 bases and J by 3 bases, with 12 bases between the two germline ends. Germline V gene lookup returns CDR1 MNHEY and CDR2 SVGAGI. CDR3: CASSYSPAGHYEQYF. CDR3 in DNA: TGTGCCAGCAGTTACTCGCCAGCGGGACACTACGAGCAGTACTTC.

This rearrangement joins TRBV3-1 (or the pseudogene TRBV3-2) to TRBJ2-5; TRBD2 is a possible D gene (6 bases). The CDR3 has 12 residues. Germline loops: CDR1 LGHDT, CDR2 YNNKEL (reference sequence). Trimming pared 4 bases from V and 5 bases from J, leaving 8 bases between. The CDR3 DNA reads as TGTGCCAGCAGCCCCCGGGGGGAGACCCAGTACTTC. Protein sequence: CASSPRGETQYF.

The chain couples TRBV30 to TRBJ1-5; 7 bases agree with TRBD1. Per germline, CDR1 GTSNPN and CDR2 SVGIG (reference sequence). This CDR3 region has 13 residues. Germline trimming cut 3 bases from V and 4 bases from J; bases unmatched to any gene: 3. For the CDR3, the DNA is TGTGCCTGGAGCGGACAGGTGAATCAGCCCCAGCATTTT. Translated, it gives CAWSGQVNQPQHF.

V usage is TRBV6-5 and J usage is TRBJ1-1; D possibly corresponds to TRBD1 (6 bases). The germline V gene encodes CDR1 MNHEY and CDR2 SVGAGI. V gave up 5 bases and J gave up 0 bases, with 10 bases separating them. The length of the CDR3 is 14 residues. CDR3 DNA: TGTGCCAGCAGTCGACAGGCTATGAACACTGAAGCTTTCTTT. This translates into CASSRQAMNTEAFF.

V usage is TRBV18 and J usage is TRBJ1-4; 7 bases align to TRBD1. V was pared by 4 bases and J by 8 bases, with 13 bases of the junction left unmatched. Germline V gene data show CDR1 as KGHSH and CDR2 as LQKENI. CDR3 length equals 16 residues. The CDR3 is CASSLGRQGVFEKLFF. The DNA of the CDR3 is TGTGCCAGCTCACTCGGGAGACAGGGTGTTTTCGAAAAACTGTTTTTT.

The chain combines TRBV29-1 with TRBJ2-5; D is perhaps TRBD2 (5 bases). This CDR3 spans 12 amino acids. V lost 8 bases and J 5 bases, leaving 15 bases between the germline ends. In germline, CDR1 is SQVTM, CDR2 ANQGSEA. CDR3: CSTIEGWETQYF. CDR3 bases: TGCAGCACTATCGAGGGCTGGGAGACCCAGTACTTC.

The V call is TRBV5-1, the J call TRBJ1-5, with a weak D call TRBD1 (5 bases). The germline V and J ends were trimmed by 1 base and 0 bases, with 8 bases remaining between them. CDR1 is SGHRS and CDR2 is YFSETQ in the germline V gene. The CDR3 spans 15 residues. The CDR3 region is CASSLSTGSNQPQHF. The CDR3 bases are TGCGCCAGCAGCTTGTCAACAGGTAGCAATCAGCCCCAGCATTTT.

V usage is TRBV11-3 and J usage is TRBJ1-1; 7 bases fit TRBD1. Losses at the gene ends were 0 bases for V and 8 bases for J; bases not matched to a gene: 0. The germline CDR1 and CDR2 sequences are SGHNT and YENEEA. The CDR3 runs 12 residues. The DNA for the CDR3 is TGTGCCAGCAGCTTAGAGACAGGGGAAGCTTTCTTT. It is translated as CASSLETGEAFF.

The chain employs TRBV3-1 (or the pseudogene TRBV3-2) and TRBJ1-4, with D possibly TRBD1 on 5 matching bases. The CDR3 length is 15 residues. Germline CDR1 reads LGHDT; CDR2 reads YNNKEL (reference sequence). The V end was cut by 0 bases, the J end by 17 bases, with 22 bases between. DNA for the CDR3: TGTGCCAGCAGCCAAGATTGGAGGGTTGGGGACCGAGGTTTTTTT. It is translated as CASSQDWRVGDRGFF.

V gene TRBV18 combines with J gene TRBJ2-5; 12 bases fit TRBD2. This CDR3 contains 15 residues. CDR1 KGHSH and CDR2 LQKENI come from the germline V gene. The J segment lost 2 bases and the V segment lost 4 bases, leaving 2 bases of the junction unmatched. The CDR3 DNA reads TGTGCCAGCTCACGACTAGCGGGAGTGCAAGAGACCCAGTACTTC. Translation: CASSRLAGVQETQYF. Together with reference TRBV18 and TRBJ2-5, the CDR3 gives the full variable domain: NAGVMQNPRHLVRRRGQEARLRCSPMKGHSHVYWYRQLPEEGLKFMVYLQKENIIDESGMPKERFSAEFPKEGPSILRIQQVVRGDSAAYFCASSRLAGVQETQYFGPGTRLLVL.

The chain has TRBV12-5 and TRBJ2-1; TRBD1 is a possible D gene (6 bases). The CDR3 is 14 residues long. Trimming shortened V by 1 base and J by 4 bases, and 8 bases separated the two germline ends. CDR1 and CDR2 from the germline V gene are LGHNT and FRNRAP. CDR3 residues: CASGLGTEYNEQFF. CDR3 DNA sequence: TGTGCTAGTGGTTTGGGGACAGAATACAATGAGCAGTTCTTC.

V is TRBV29-1 and J is TRBJ1-2; D unclear. Germline V gives CDR1 SQVTM, CDR2 ANQGSEA. CDR3 length equals 13 residues. V lost 5 bases to trimming and J lost 2 bases, with 12 bases between them. The CDR3 DNA is TGCAGCGTTTTAAGTGGCCAAAACTATGGCTACACCTTC. Translated: CSVLSGQNYGYTF.